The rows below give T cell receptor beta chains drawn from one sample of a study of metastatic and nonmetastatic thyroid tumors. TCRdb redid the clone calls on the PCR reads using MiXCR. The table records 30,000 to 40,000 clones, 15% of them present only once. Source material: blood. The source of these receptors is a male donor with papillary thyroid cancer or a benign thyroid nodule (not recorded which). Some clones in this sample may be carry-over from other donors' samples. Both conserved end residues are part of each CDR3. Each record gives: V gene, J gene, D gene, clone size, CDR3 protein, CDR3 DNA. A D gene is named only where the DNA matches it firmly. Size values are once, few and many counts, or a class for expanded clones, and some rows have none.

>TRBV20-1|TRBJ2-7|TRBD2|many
CSPRVGLDF
TGCAGCCCGAGAGTAGGACTAGACTTC
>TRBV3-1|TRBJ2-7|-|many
CASSPDTNRASYEQYF
TGTGCCAGCAGCCCCGACACCAACAGGGCCTCCTACGAGCAGTACTTC
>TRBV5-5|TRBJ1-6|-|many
CASRGDISSYNSPLHF
TGTGCCAGCAGAGGGGACATCAGCTCCTATAATTCACCCCTCCACTTT
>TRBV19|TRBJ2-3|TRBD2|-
CASSTTSGSDTQYF
TGTGCCAGTAGTACCACTAGCGGGAGTGATACGCAGTATTTT
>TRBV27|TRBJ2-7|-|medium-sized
CASSLSGGRLYEQYF
TGTGCCAGCAGTTTATCAGGGGGTAGGCTCTACGAGCAGTACTTC
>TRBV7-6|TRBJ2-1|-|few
CASSLVRTPNNEQFF
TGTGCCAGCAGCTTAGTTCGGACTCCTAACAATGAGCAGTTCTTC
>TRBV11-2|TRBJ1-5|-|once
CASSPRGGPRENQPQHF
TGTGCCAGCAGCCCAAGGGGGGGCCCCAGAGAGAATCAGCCCCAGCATTTT
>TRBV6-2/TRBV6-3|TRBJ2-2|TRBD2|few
CASSITSGNPGELFF
TGTGCCAGCAGTATTACTAGCGGGAATCCCGGGGAGCTGTTTTTT
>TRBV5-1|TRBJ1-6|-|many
CASSYTGTQRGSPLHF
TGCGCCAGCAGCTATACAGGGACCCAAAGGGGTTCACCCCTCCACTTT
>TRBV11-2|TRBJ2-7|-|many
CASSSGREQYF
TGTGCCAGCAGCTCGGGAAGAGAGCAGTACTTC
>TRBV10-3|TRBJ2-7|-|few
CAIRGLSSYEQYF
TGTGCCATCAGGGGACTCAGCTCCTACGAGCAGTACTTC
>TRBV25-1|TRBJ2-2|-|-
CASSVGGANTWELFF
TGTGCCAGCAGTGTTGGGGGCGCTAACACCTGGGAGCTGTTTTTT
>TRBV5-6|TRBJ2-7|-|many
CASSLQSTYEQYF
TGTGCCAGCAGCTTGCAATCAACCTACGAGCAGTACTTC
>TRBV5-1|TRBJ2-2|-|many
CASSPLEGTGELFF
TGCGCCAGCAGCCCGTTGGAGGGCACCGGGGAGCTGTTTTTT
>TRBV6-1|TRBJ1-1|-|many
CASSAPGNTEAFF
TGTGCCAGCAGTGCCCCGGGGAACACTGAAGCTTTCTTT
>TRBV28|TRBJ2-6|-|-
CASSLNRAGAGANVLTF
TGTGCCAGCAGTTTGAATAGGGCAGGGGCTGGGGCCAACGTCCTGACTTTC
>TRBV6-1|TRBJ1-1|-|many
CASRRQSTNTEAFF
TGTGCCAGCAGGCGACAGAGCACGAACACTGAAGCTTTCTTT
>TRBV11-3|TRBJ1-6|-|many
CASSLGGSPLHF
TGTGCCAGCAGCTTAGGTGGATCACCCCTCCACTTT
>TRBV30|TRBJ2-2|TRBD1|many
CAWRETGRTGELFF
TGTGCCTGGAGAGAGACAGGGAGAACCGGGGAGCTGTTTTTT
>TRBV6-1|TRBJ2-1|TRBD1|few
CASSQGTGSALEQFF
TGTGCCAGCAGCCAAGGGACAGGGTCCGCCCTGGAGCAGTTCTTC
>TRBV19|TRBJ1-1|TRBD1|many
CASSASGQGATEAFF
TGTGCCAGTAGTGCTTCGGGACAGGGGGCAACTGAAGCTTTCTTT
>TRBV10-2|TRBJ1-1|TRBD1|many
CASRGQGSEAFF
TGCGCCAGCAGGGGACAGGGTTCTGAAGCTTTCTTT
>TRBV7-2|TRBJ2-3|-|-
CASSSGWGDTQYF
TGTGCCAGCAGCTCAGGGTGGGGCGACACGCAGTATTTT
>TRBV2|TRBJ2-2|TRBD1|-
CASSGTGGISGINTWELFF
TGTGCCAGTAGTGGGACAGGGGGCATCAGCGGGATAAATACCTGGGAGCTGTTTTTT
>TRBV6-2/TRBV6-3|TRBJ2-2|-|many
CASSYTSYTTGELFF
TGTGCCAGCAGTTACACATCCTATACCACCGGGGAGCTGTTTTTT
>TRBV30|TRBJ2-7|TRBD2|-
CAWSKAGREQYF
TGTGCCTGGAGTAAAGCGGGACGAGAGCAGTACTTC
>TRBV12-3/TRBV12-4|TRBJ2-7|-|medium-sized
CASSLARSSYEQYF
TGTGCCAGCAGTTTAGCGCGGAGCTCCTACGAGCAGTACTTC
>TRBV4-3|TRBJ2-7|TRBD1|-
CASSQDTGGEQYF
TGCGCCAGCAGCCAAGATACAGGGGGCGAGCAGTACTTC
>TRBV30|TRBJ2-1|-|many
CAWDRSASYNEQFF
TGTGCCTGGGACCGGAGCGCGAGCTACAATGAGCAGTTCTTC
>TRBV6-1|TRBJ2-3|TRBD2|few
CATAGGSTDTQYF
TGTGCCACCGCGGGGGGTAGCACAGATACGCAGTATTTT
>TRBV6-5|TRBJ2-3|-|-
CASSYSLRAARGDTQYF
TGTGCCAGCAGTTATTCCCTTCGGGCCGCAAGGGGAGATACGCAGTATTTT
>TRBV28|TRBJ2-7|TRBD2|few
CASSPGTSGSPRGEQYF
TGTGCCAGCAGTCCTGGGACTAGCGGGAGCCCAAGGGGAGAGCAGTACTTC
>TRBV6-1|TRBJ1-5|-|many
CASSGEGRSAGSNQPQHF
TGTGCCAGCAGTGGGGAGGGGAGGTCGGCGGGTAGCAATCAGCCCCAGCATTTT
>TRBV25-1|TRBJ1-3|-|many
CASSDRAGRGNTIYF
TGTGCCAGCAGTGACAGGGCAGGTAGAGGAAACACCATATATTTT
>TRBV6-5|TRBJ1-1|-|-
CASSYPADNTDAFF
TGTGCCAGCAGTTACCCGGCTGACAACACTGATGCTTTCTTT
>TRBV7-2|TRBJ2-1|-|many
CASSSPLNEQFF
TGTGCCAGCAGCTCCCCACTCAATGAGCAGTTCTTC
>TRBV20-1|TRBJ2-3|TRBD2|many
CSAKLAGTTDTQYF
TGCAGTGCAAAGCTAGCGGGGACCACAGATACGCAGTATTTT
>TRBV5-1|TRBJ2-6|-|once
CASSLEGHSGVNVLTF
TGCGCCAGCAGCTTGGAGGGACACTCTGGGGTCAACGTCCTGACTTTC
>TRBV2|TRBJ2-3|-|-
CASRRVTSTDTQYF
TGTGCCAGCAGGAGGGTAACTAGCACAGATACGCAGTATTTT
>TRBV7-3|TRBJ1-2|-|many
CASSPGEQYGYTF
TGTGCCAGCAGCCCCGGCGAGCAGTATGGCTACACCTTC
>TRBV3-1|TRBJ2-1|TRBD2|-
CASGGGLWNGQFF
TGTGCCAGCGGCGGGGGATTGTGGAATGGGCAGTTCTTC
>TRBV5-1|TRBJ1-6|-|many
CASSLDLGNNSPLHF
TGCGCCAGCAGCTTGGACCTCGGAAATAATTCACCCCTCCACTTT
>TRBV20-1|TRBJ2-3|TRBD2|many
CSARMGLAGPSTDTQYF
TGCAGTGCTAGAATGGGTCTAGCGGGGCCTAGCACAGATACGCAGTATTTT
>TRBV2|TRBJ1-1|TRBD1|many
CATQGGVGTEAFF
TGTGCCACACAGGGGGGGGTTGGCACTGAAGCTTTCTTT
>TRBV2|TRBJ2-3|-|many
CVSRVVDTQYF
TGTGTCAGCAGGGTTGTAGATACGCAGTATTTT
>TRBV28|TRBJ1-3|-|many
CASSLHPGNPGNTIYF
TGTGCCAGCAGCCTTCACCCAGGGAACCCTGGAAACACCATATATTTT
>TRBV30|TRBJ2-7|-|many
CAWKGSSYEQYF
TGTGCCTGGAAGGGAAGCTCCTACGAGCAGTACTTC